These 25 T cell receptor beta chains share one sample of origin, sequenced in a study of blood T cell repertoires in COVID-19. The assay was immunoSEQ multiplex PCR, and TCRdb's table has in-frame clones only and misses some. The sample lists a few hundred thousand clones, about 86% occurring once. Specimen: PBMCs or T cells enriched from blood (not recorded which). The receptor source for this set is a man aged 30 to 39 with acute COVID-19.

This clone has just one count. The gene calls are TRBV19 and TRBJ1-5; 9 bases agree with TRBD1. Germline loops: CDR1 LNHDA, CDR2 SQIVND (reference sequence). J lost 4 bases, V lost 3 bases, and 4 bases had no gene match. CDR3 length equals 15 residues. CDR3 region: CASSIGGTGNQPQHF. In DNA, the CDR3 is TGTGCCAGTAGTATTGGGGGGACAGGGAATCAGCCCCAGCATTTT.

The J gene is TRBJ2-2, the V gene TRBV27; tentative D call: TRBD1 (6 bases). V lost 4 bases and J 7 bases, leaving 19 bases between the germline ends. Germline lookup yields CDR1 MNHEY and CDR2 SMNVEV (reference sequence). The CDR3 runs to 16 residues. The CDR3 nucleotides are TGTGCCAGCAGTTCTGGGACACCCAAGAGGGGCGGGGAGCTGTTTTTT. Translated: CASSSGTPKRGGELFF.

V usage is TRBV19 and J usage is TRBJ1-5, with 7 bases lining up with TRBD1. Trimming at V came to 9 bases and at J to 6 bases, leaving 8 bases not matched to a gene. This CDR3 is built from 13 residues. CDR1 is LNHDA and CDR2 is SQIVND in the germline V gene (reference sequence). This CDR3 is CASADRAFQPQHF. The CDR3 nucleotides read TGTGCCAGCGCCGACAGGGCTTTTCAGCCCCAGCATTTT.

This rearrangement joins TRBV6-5 to TRBJ1-1; D may be TRBD1 (5 bases). The CDR3 is 13 amino acids. CDR1 and CDR2 from the germline V gene are MNHEY and SVGAGI. Trimming stripped 5 bases from V and 5 bases from J, with 12 bases between. CDR3 DNA sequence: TGTGCCAGCAGTCTTCGGGGGTATACTGAAGCTTTCTTT. Its protein product is CASSLRGYTEAFF.

The J gene is TRBJ2-2, the V gene TRBV27, with D possibly being TRBD1 (5 bases). The V and J ends lost 6 bases and 3 bases respectively, with 17 bases between them. The CDR3 extends over 16 amino acids. CDR1 is MNHEY, CDR2 SMNVEV, per germline (reference sequence). The CDR3 coding sequence is TGTGCCAGCAGACTTTCAGGGTATTTGGACACCGGGGAGCTGTTTTTT. Encoded protein: CASRLSGYLDTGELFF.

The chain employs TRBV27 and TRBJ2-6; TRBD1 agrees at 8 bases. CDR3 length: 17 residues. After removal of 5 bases from V and 0 bases from J, the junction contained 6 bases not matched to a gene. Germline V gene data show CDR1 as MNHEY and CDR2 as SMNVEV (reference sequence). CDR3 region: CASSRTGSLSGANVLTF. The CDR3 nucleotides read TGTGCCAGCAGTAGGACAGGGTCTCTCTCTGGGGCCAACGTCCTGACTTTC.

This sequence joins TRBV7-2 and TRBJ1-4; tentatively, D is TRBD1 (5 bases). The CDR3 consists of 14 residues. The germline V gene has CDR1 SGHTA and CDR2 FQGNSA. With 1 base removed from V and 7 bases from J, the gap between germline ends came to 10 bases. CDR3 bases: TGTGCCAGCAGCTTAGTAGGGGCATCTGAAAAACTGTTTTTT. It yields the protein CASSLVGASEKLFF.

This rearrangement joins TRBV6-5 to TRBJ1-4; D is unresolved. V lost 0 bases to trimming and J lost 4 bases, with 12 bases between them. CDR1 and CDR2 (germline): MNHEY, SVGAGI. This CDR3 has 16 amino acids. Here the CDR3 reads CASSYSMAGLNEKLFF. CDR3 nucleotides: TGTGCCAGCAGTTACTCGATGGCGGGCCTTAATGAAAAACTGTTTTTT.

DNA of the CDR3: TGTGCCAGCAGCCGAGGACAGGGGATGCTCTACGAGCAGTACGTC. The encoded protein is CASSRGQGMLYEQYV. The chain is built from TRBV16 and TRBJ2-7, with 9 bases aligning to TRBD1. V lost 4 bases and J lost 3; bases outside the gene matches: 7. The CDR3 totals 15 residues. Per germline, CDR1 KGHSY and CDR2 FQNENV.

The sample holds one count of this clone. The V and J genes are TRBV12-3 or TRBV12-4 and TRBJ1-1; D unresolved. Trimming pared 2 bases from V and 3 bases from J, leaving 7 bases between. This CDR3 comprises 13 residues. In nucleotides, the CDR3 is TGTGCCAGCAGTTTAAACAGTTACACTGAAGCTTTCTTT. Amino acids: CASSLNSYTEAFF.

This chain uses TRBV24-1 with TRBJ2-3, with TRBD2 matching over 7 bases. The V segment lost 5 bases and the J segment 1 base; nucleotides outside the gene matches: 2. From germline, CDR1 is KGHDR and CDR2 SFDVKD. The CDR3 consists of 14 residues. The CDR3 reads CATSVAGGTDTQYF. DNA of the CDR3: TGTGCCACCAGTGTCGCGGGAGGCACAGATACGCAGTATTTT.

The chain couples TRBV28 to TRBJ1-4; D not resolved. The length of the CDR3 is 12 residues. Deletions cut 7 bases from V and 10 bases from J, with 13 bases between. In germline, CDR1 is MDHEN, CDR2 SYDVKM. The CDR3 region is CASTIPGGKLFF. The CDR3, as DNA: TGTGCCAGCACAATTCCCGGCGGAAAACTGTTTTTT. The entire variable domain, with the rest obtained from reference TRBV28 and TRBJ1-4, is as follows: DVKVTQSSRYLVKRTGEKVFLECVQDMDHENMFWYRQDPGLGLRLIYFSYDVKMKEKGDIPEGYSVSREKKERFSLILESASTNQTSMYLCASTIPGGKLFFGSGTQLSVL.

This clone was seen a single time. The chain has TRBV12-5 and TRBJ1-5, with a possible D match to TRBD1 (6 bases). Per the germline V gene, CDR1 is LGHNT and CDR2 is FRNRAP. Trimming took off 5 bases at V and 6 bases at J, with 17 bases between the two ends. The CDR3 is made up of 15 amino acids. CDR3 DNA sequence: TGTGCTAGTGGTACGGAACAGGGAAGGGGTCAGCCCCAGCATTTT. Encoded protein: CASGTEQGRGQPQHF. Drawing the rest from reference TRBV12-5 and TRBJ1-5, the complete variable domain is DARVTQTPRHKVTEMGQEVTMRCQPILGHNTVFWYRQTMMQGLELLAYFRNRAPLDDSGMPKDRFSAEMPDATLATLKIQPSEPRDSAVYFCASGTEQGRGQPQHFGDGTRLSIL.

This chain links TRBV19 with TRBJ1-2; D is unclear. The V gene lost 8 bases and the J gene lost 8 bases, with 15 bases spanning the gap. The CDR3 runs 12 residues. CDR1 and CDR2 from the germline V gene are LNHDA and SQIVND (reference sequence). For the CDR3, the DNA is TGTGCCAGTTCCCTACTCACCGGGGGCTACACCTTC. It specifies CASSLLTGGYTF.

The rearrangement links TRBV4-1 to TRBJ2-3; 11 bases align to TRBD2. The germline V gene has CDR1 MGHRA and CDR2 YSYEKL. After removal of 5 bases from V and 2 bases from J, the junction contained 18 bases not matched to a gene. CDR3 length: 20 residues. The CDR3 reads CASSANALAGGPLSTDTQYF. DNA for the CDR3: TGCGCCAGCAGCGCCAATGCCCTAGCGGGGGGACCCTTATCCACAGATACGCAGTATTTT.

This clone was observed a single time. The rearrangement uses TRBV19 and TRBJ2-2; 7 bases are shared with TRBD1. This CDR3 contains 16 residues. Germline-derived CDR1 and CDR2 are LNHDA and SQIVND (reference sequence). Germline trimming cut 5 bases from V and 5 bases from J; bases unmatched to any gene: 11. The CDR3 DNA sequence: TGTGCCAGTAGTCCCTCACAGGGGCTAAAAACCGGGGAGCTGTTTTTT. Translated, it gives CASSPSQGLKTGELFF.

This chain links TRBV18 with TRBJ1-5; the D is unclear. The CDR3 totals 16 residues. Trimming shortened V by 3 bases and J by 5 bases, and 17 bases separated the two germline ends. Germline V CDR1 and CDR2: KGHSH, LQKENI. The chain's CDR3 is CASSPSGRRMDQPQHF. CDR3 nucleotide sequence: TGTGCCAGCTCACCCTCCGGGAGGCGGATGGATCAGCCCCAGCATTTT. Filled out from reference TRBV18 and TRBJ1-5, the complete variable domain reads NAGVMQNPRHLVRRRGQEARLRCSPMKGHSHVYWYRQLPEEGLKFMVYLQKENIIDESGMPKERFSAEFPKEGPSILRIQQVVRGDSAAYFCASSPSGRRMDQPQHFGDGTRLSIL.

V usage is TRBV12-5 and J usage is TRBJ1-2; 9 nucleotides align to TRBD1. Germline V gene data show CDR1 as LGHNT and CDR2 as FRNRAP. This CDR3 has 17 residues. Losses at the gene ends were 7 bases for V and 8 bases for J; bases not matched to a gene: 20. The CDR3 here is CASALALGGGQGKGYTF. The CDR3 DNA reads as TGTGCTAGTGCCCTGGCTCTCGGAGGGGGACAGGGAAAGGGCTACACCTTC.

The chain links TRBV9 to TRBJ1-2; TRBD1 matches 7 bases. Unmatched junction bases numbered 15, after V lost 4 bases and J lost 6 bases. The CDR3 sequence is 16 residues long. Germline V gene data show CDR1 as SGDLS and CDR2 as YYNGEE. Here the CDR3 reads CASSNPGQVLSDGYTF. In DNA form, the CDR3 reads TGTGCCAGCAGCAACCCCGGACAGGTGCTGAGCGATGGCTACACCTTC.

The chain couples TRBV24-1 to TRBJ2-2; 7 nucleotides line up with TRBD1. CDR1 KGHDR and CDR2 SFDVKD come from the germline V gene. CDR3 length equals 16 residues. Unmatched junction bases numbered 5, after V lost 3 bases and J lost 2 bases. In DNA, the CDR3 is TGTGCCACCAGTGATCCCGGGACAGAAAACACCGGGGAGCTGTTTTTT. Protein product: CATSDPGTENTGELFF.

This clone has only one observation. The chain recombines TRBV6-5 with TRBJ2-4; 12 bases agree with TRBD2. CDR1 MNHEY and CDR2 SVGAGI come from the germline V gene. This CDR3 is 15 amino acids long. V lost 4 bases and J lost 7; bases outside the gene matches: 5. The CDR3 DNA reads as TGTGCCAGCAGTTCCCGAACTAGCGGGGGGAACATTCAGTACTTC. Its protein is CASSSRTSGGNIQYF.

This sequence joins TRBV5-1 and TRBJ1-1; D remains unclear. Germline lookup yields CDR1 SGHRS and CDR2 YFSETQ. The V end lost 3 bases, the J end lost 5 bases, and 14 bases lay between the germline ends. The CDR3 spans 14 residues. The chain's CDR3 is CASSSAPAGTEAFF. The CDR3 coding sequence is TGCGCCAGCAGCTCAGCCCCCGCGGGAACTGAAGCTTTCTTT.

The genes are TRBV30 and TRBJ2-1; the D gene is possibly TRBD2 (6 bases). With 2 bases removed from V and 8 bases from J, the gap between germline ends came to 16 bases. This CDR3 is built from 14 residues. Germline-derived CDR1 and CDR2 are GTSNPN and SVGIG (reference sequence). CDR3 nucleotides: TGTGCCTGGAGTTCGCAGGGAGGAATCGATGAGCAGTTCTTC. Its protein product is CAWSSQGGIDEQFF.

V and J are TRBV6-5 and TRBJ1-1; possibly TRBD1 for D (6 bases). Trimming left V 6 bases short and J 1 base short, with 9 bases between. This CDR3 has 13 amino acids. CDR1 is MNHEY, CDR2 SVGAGI, per germline. The chain's CDR3 is CASRGASNTEAFF. CDR3 nucleotides: TGTGCCAGCAGGGGGGCTTCGAACACTGAAGCTTTCTTT.

The rearrangement links TRBV24-1 to TRBJ1-5; D remains ambiguous. The V gene's germline CDR1 is KGHDR and CDR2 SFDVKD. This CDR3 has 15 amino acids. V lost 4 bases and J lost 1, with 10 bases in between. CDR3 DNA sequence: TGTGCCACCAGTGAAAATCAGATAAGCAATCAGCCCCAGCATTTT. Its protein product is CATSENQISNQPQHF.